This T cell receptor beta chain was observed in a study of T-cell memory formation after mild COVID-19 (TCRdb year 2021). With regard to the full study: TCR sequence clusters from the two donors were largely donor specific. In two donors, T-cell clones that expanded and contracted after mild COVID-19 were followed by sequencing TCRalpha and TCRbeta repertoires longitudinally. Two young, previously healthy adult volunteers made up the cohort, one male and one female.

Its CDR3 holds 14 amino acids, cysteine through phenylalanine. This entry keeps only the CDR3 DNA: 42 bases, framed from base 1. Trimmed from V: 7 bases; trimmed from J: 5 bases; junction bases lacking a gene match: 8. What the research found in general, with its limitations: Contracting CD4+ clones were found mainly in CM and EM memory subsets, while CD8+ clones were enriched in EMRA. Only two mild cases were covered by the study, and larger cohorts that include severe cases with pre-infection samples were considered necessary. Some responding clones were found in pre-infection memory, which suggests that pre-existing cross-reactive memory T cells took part in the SARS-CoV-2 response. Whether the second-wave clones peaking on day 37 were SARS-CoV-2 specific was not confirmed. Balanced CD4/CD8 phenotypes were observed for clones contracting from day 15 to 85, whereas a bias towards CD4+ was observed for a second wave of clones expanding from day 15 to 37.

The run used an Illumina NovaSeq 6000. TCRalpha and TCRbeta cDNA libraries were constructed by 5'RACE with constant-segment primers, with sample barcodes and unique molecular identifiers being introduced. Trizol reagent was used to extract RNA from every sample. The libraries were amplified in two PCR steps, and the second step added a second sample barcode and Illumina TruSeq adapters. The libraries were sequenced on an Illumina NovaSeq using 2 x 150 bp paired-end reads. In the source study's methods: With migec v1.2.7, reads were demultiplexed and then collapsed into UMI-guided consensus sequences. Using mixcr v2.1.11, UMI consensuses were aligned to TRA and TRB V and J templates and then assembled into clonotypes. A clonotype was counted as expanded or contracted only when both edgeR and NoisET called the clonotype significant, with the noise models trained on biological replicates. edgeR calls used a false discovery rate-adjusted p below 0.01 and a log2 fold-change threshold of 1. As an exploratory analysis of dynamics, PCA with hierarchical clustering was applied to max-normalized trajectories of the 1000 most abundant clonotypes. The CD4 or CD8 phenotype of responding clones was assigned using the separately sequenced CD4+ and CD8+ repertoires. TCRdb reran the public reads through fastp at Q25 and MiXCR, keeping productive beta chains. Entries that share a CDR3 protein sequence are merged under the most common genes and DNA. TCRdb assigned the V and J calls; the authors' analysis was not used. The sample contains fewer than 650,000 distinct CDR3 sequences, about 20% of them found a single time. 7.5% to 9.5% of the sample is held by the ten biggest clonotypes.

For this clonotype: Its antigen target is currently unknown. No quality values exist for individual bases; no much larger clone is one base distant.

Ficoll-Paque density gradient centrifugation was the method used to isolate PBMCs. In this chain, TRBV12-3 or TRBV12-4 is recombined with TRBJ2-4; the central 7 bases match TRBD2. The sequence was obtained from an adult woman who had mild COVID-19 (a few samples of this study predate the infection). The sample titles of this study are shuffled in the database, so cell type and time point are left out; the donor was told from shared clones. Sequencing used PBMCs or a T cell subset sorted from them (not recorded which). CDR3 protein: CASTTGGRENIQYF. The nucleotide sequence reads as follows: TGTGCCAGCACCACCGGGGGGAGGGAAAACATTCAGTACTTC.